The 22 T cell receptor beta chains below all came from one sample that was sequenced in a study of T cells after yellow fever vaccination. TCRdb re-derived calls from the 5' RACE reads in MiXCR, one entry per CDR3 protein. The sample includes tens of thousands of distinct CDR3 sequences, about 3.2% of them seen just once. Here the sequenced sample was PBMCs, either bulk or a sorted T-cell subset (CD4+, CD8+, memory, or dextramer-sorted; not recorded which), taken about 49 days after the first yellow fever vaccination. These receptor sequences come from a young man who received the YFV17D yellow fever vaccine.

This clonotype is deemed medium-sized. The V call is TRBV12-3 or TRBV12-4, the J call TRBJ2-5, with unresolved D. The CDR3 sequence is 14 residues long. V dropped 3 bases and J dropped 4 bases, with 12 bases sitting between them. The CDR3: CASSFIHLGETQYF. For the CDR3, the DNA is TGTGCCAGCAGTTTTATCCATTTAGGAGAGACCCAGTACTTC.

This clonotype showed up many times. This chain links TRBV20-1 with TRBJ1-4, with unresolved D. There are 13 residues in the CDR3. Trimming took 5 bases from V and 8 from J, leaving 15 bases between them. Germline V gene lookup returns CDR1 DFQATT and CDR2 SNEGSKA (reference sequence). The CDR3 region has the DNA TGCAGTGCTCAGTCCGGGCTTCAGGAAAAACTGTTTTTT. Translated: CSAQSGLQEKLFF.

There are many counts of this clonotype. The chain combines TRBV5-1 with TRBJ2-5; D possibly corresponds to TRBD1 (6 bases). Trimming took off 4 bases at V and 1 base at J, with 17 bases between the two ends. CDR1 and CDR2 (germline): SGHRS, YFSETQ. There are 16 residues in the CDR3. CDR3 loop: CASSHGKRGTQETQYF. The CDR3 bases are TGCGCCAGCAGCCACGGCAAAAGGGGGACCCAAGAGACCCAGTACTTC.

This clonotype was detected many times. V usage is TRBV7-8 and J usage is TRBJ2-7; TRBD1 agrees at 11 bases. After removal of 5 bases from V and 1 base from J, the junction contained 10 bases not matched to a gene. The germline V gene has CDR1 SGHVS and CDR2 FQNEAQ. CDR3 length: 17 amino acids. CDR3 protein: CASSRNQGTGGSYEQYV. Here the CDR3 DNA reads TGTGCCAGCAGCCGGAATCAAGGGACAGGGGGGTCCTACGAGCAGTACGTC.

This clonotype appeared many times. CDR3 bases: TGTGCCACCAGTGAGAGTAGCGGGGACTTCAATGAGCAGTTCTTC. The encoded protein is CATSESSGDFNEQFF. This chain links TRBV24-1 with TRBJ2-1, with 8 positions matching TRBD2. J was trimmed by 6 bases and V by 4 bases; bases with no gene match: 7. The CDR3 is made up of 15 amino acids. Germline loops: CDR1 KGHDR, CDR2 SFDVKD.

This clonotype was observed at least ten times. The CDR3 coding sequence is TGTGCCATCAGTGACTTCGGGACAGGGAAGGTTCGGGACTATGGCTACACCTTC. Translation gives CAISDFGTGKVRDYGYTF. The gene calls are TRBV10-3 and TRBJ1-2; 9 bases match TRBD1. With 3 bases clipped from V and 3 bases from J, the junction kept 14 bases outside the gene matches. The CDR3 is 18 amino acids. The germline gives CDR1 ENHRY, CDR2 SYGVKD.

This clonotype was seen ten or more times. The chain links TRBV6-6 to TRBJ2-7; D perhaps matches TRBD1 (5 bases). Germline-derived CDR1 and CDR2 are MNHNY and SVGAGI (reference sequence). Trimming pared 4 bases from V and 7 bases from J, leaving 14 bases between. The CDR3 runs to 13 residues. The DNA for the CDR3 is TGTGCCAGCAGTTGGGGCCCATGGCGAGAGCAGTACGTC. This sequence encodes CASSWGPWREQYV.

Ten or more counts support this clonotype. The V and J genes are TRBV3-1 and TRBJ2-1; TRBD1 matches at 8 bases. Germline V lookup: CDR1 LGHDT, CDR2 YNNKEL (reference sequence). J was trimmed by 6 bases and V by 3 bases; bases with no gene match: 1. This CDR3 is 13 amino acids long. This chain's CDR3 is CASSHTGGNEQFF. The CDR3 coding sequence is TGTGCCAGCAGCCATACAGGGGGCAATGAGCAGTTCTTC.

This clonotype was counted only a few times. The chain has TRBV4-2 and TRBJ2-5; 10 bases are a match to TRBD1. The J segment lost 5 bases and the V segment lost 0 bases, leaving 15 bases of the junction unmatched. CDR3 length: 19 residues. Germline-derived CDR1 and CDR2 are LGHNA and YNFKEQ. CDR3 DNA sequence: TGTGCCAGCAGCCAAGAAGGGCGCGGGGGACAGGGGTTGTTTGAGACCCAGTACTTC. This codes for CASSQEGRGGQGLFETQYF.

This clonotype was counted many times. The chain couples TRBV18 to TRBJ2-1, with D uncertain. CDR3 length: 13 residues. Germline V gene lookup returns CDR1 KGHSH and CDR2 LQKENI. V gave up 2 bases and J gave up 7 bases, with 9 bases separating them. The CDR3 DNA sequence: TGTGCCAGCTCACCAGGGTCGGAGAATGAGCAGTTCTTC. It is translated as CASSPGSENEQFF.

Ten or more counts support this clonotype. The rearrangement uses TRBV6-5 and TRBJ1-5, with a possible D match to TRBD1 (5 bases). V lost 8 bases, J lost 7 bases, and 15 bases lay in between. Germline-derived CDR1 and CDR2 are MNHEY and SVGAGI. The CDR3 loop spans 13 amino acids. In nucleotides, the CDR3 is TGTGCCAGCTCCGGGGCAGGGCAACAGCCCCAGCATTTT. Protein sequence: CASSGAGQQPQHF.

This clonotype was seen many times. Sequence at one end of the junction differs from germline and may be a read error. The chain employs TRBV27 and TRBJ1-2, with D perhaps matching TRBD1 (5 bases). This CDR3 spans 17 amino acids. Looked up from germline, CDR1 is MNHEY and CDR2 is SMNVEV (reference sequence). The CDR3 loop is CTSSLSLPGRGNYGYTF. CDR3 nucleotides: TGCACCAGCAGTTTATCTCTTCCGGGACGGGGAAACTATGGCTACACCTTC.

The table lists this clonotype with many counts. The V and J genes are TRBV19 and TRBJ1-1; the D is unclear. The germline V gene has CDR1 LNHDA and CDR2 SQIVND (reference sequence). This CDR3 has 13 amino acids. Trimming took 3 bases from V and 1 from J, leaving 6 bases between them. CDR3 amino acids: CASSIRGNTEAFF. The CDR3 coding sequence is TGTGCCAGTAGTATTCGAGGGAACACTGAAGCTTTCTTT.

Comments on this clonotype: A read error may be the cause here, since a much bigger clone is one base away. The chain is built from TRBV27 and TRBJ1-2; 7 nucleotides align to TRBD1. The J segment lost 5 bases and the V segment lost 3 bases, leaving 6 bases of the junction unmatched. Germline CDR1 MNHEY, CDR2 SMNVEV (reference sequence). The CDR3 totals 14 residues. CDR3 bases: TGTGCCAGCAGTTTGCTGGGGACAGCATATGGCTACACCTTC. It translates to CASSLLGTAYGYTF.

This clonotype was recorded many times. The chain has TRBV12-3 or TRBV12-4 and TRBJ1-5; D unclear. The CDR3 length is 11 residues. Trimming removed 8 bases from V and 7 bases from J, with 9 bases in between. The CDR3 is CASGSGQPQHF. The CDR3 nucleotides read TGTGCCAGCGGGAGCGGGCAGCCCCAGCATTTT.

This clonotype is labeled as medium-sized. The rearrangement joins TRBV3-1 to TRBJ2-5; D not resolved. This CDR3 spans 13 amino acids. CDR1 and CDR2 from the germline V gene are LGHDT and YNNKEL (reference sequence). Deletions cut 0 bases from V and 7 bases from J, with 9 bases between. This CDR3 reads CASSQEGFGTQYF. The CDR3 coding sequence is TGTGCCAGCAGCCAAGAGGGGTTTGGGACCCAGTACTTC.

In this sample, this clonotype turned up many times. As DNA, the CDR3 is TGTGCCTCCAGAACGACGGCAGGCCTATACAATGAGCAGTTCTTC. Residues: CASRTTAGLYNEQFF. This chain links TRBV6-5 with TRBJ2-1; D gene uncertain. The germline V gene has CDR1 MNHEY and CDR2 SVGAGI. The CDR3 contains 15 residues. Trimming stripped 11 bases from V and 4 bases from J, with 21 bases between.

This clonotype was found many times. CDR3 DNA sequence: TGCAGCGTTGGTGAGGGCACGGGCACAGATACGCAGTATTTT. Translation gives CSVGEGTGTDTQYF. The chain carries TRBV29-1 and TRBJ2-3; D may be TRBD2 (5 bases). This CDR3 comprises 14 residues. Germline V gene sequence: CDR1 SQVTM, CDR2 ANQGSEA. Trimming removed 4 bases at V and 1 base at J, with 12 bases between.

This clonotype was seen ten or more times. CDR3 in amino acids: CASNGGTGGNYGYTF. The CDR3 DNA reads TGCGCCAGCAATGGTGGGACGGGGGGTAACTATGGCTACACCTTC. The chain couples TRBV4-3 to TRBJ1-2; TRBD1 might be the D (5 bases). CDR1 is LGHNA, CDR2 YSLEER, per germline. CDR3 size: 15 residues. V was pared by 7 bases and J by 1 base, with 16 bases between.

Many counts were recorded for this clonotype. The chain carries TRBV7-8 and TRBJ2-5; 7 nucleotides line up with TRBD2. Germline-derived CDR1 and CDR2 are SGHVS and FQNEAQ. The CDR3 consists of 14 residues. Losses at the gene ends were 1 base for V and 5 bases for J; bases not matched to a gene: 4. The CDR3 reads CASSLVGGMETQYF. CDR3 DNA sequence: TGTGCCAGCAGCTTAGTGGGGGGGATGGAGACCCAGTACTTC. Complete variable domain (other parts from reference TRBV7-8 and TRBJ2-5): GAGVSQSPRYKVAKRGQDVALRCDPISGHVSLFWYQQALGQGPEFLTYFQNEAQLDKSGLPSDRFFAERPEGSVSTLKIQRTQQEDSAVYLCASSLVGGMETQYFGPGTRLLVL.

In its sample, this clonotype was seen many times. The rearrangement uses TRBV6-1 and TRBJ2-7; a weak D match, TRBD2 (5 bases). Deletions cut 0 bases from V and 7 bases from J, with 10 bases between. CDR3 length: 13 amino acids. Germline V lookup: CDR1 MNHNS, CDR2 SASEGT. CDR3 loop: CASSEARPGEQYV. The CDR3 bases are TGTGCCAGCAGTGAAGCCCGACCGGGGGAGCAGTACGTC.

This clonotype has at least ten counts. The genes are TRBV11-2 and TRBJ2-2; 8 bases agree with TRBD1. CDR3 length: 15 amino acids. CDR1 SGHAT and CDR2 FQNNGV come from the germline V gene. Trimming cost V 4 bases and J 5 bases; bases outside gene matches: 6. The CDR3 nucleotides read TGTGCCAGCAGCTCAGGACAGGGATTTACCGGGGAGCTGTTTTTT. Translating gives CASSSGQGFTGELFF.